These 4 T cell receptor beta chains share one sample of origin, sequenced in a study of blood T cell repertoires in COVID-19 (dated by TCRdb to the early 2020s). The method was the immunoSEQ multiplex PCR assay. Entries here come from immuneACCESS through TCRdb and include only in-frame sequences with V and J called. Some clones fail to appear in such tables; in the studies checked, an unresolved V gene covers under half of the shortfall, and the cause of the remainder is unknown. For this sample there are just over 300,000 clones; under 90% appear just once. The ten largest clonotypes hold 1.5% to 2% of the sample. The sequenced material came from peripheral blood. The source of these receptors is a woman aged 25 to 39 with COVID-19, enrolled during active disease.

V and J are TRBV5-1 and TRBJ2-5; D gene uncertain. Trimming removed 0 bases at V and 5 bases at J, with 14 bases between. This CDR3 contains 15 residues. Looked up from germline, CDR1 is SGHRS and CDR2 is YFSETQ. CDR3 coding DNA: TGCGCCAGCAGCTTGGGATTCCGGGTATGGGAGACCCAGTACTTC. This translates into CASSLGFRVWETQYF.

This chain uses TRBV7-3 with TRBJ2-2; D is possibly TRBD1 (6 bases). Germline values: CDR1 SGHTA, CDR2 FQGTGA. Between the trimmed V and J ends, which lost 5 bases and 2 bases, there was a span of 12 bases. This CDR3 region has 15 residues. This chain's CDR3 is CASSPGTINTGELFF. The CDR3 bases are TGTGCCAGCAGCCCCGGGACAATAAACACCGGGGAGCTGTTTTTT.

The chain employs TRBV7-2 and TRBJ1-1; maybe TRBD1 (5 bases). V lost 5 bases, J lost 7 bases, and 17 bases lay in between. The CDR3 runs 14 residues. The germline V gene encodes CDR1 SGHTA and CDR2 FQGNSA. The CDR3 loop is CASSPQGGALEAFF. CDR3 nucleotide sequence: TGTGCCAGCAGCCCCCAGGGCGGGGCCCTTGAAGCTTTCTTT.

V gene TRBV6-1 combines with J gene TRBJ2-7; D might be TRBD2 (6 bases). V was pared by 3 bases and J by 10 bases, with 16 bases between. Germline V gene sequence: CDR1 MNHNS, CDR2 SASEGT. CDR3 length equals 13 residues. DNA of the CDR3: TGTGCCAGCAGTGAGGGGGGAAATCTCGGACAGTACGTC. It is translated as CASSEGGNLGQYV.